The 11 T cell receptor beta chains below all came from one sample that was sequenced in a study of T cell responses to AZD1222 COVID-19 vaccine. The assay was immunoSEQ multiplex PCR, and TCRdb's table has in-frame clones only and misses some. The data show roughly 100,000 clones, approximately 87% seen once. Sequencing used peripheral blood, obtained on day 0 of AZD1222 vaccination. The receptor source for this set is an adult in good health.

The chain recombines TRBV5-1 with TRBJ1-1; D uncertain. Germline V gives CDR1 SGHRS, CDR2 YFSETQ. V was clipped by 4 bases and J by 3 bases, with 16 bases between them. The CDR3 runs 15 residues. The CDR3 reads CASSDRASQYTEAFF. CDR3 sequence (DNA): TGCGCCAGCAGCGATCGGGCCAGCCAGTACACTGAAGCTTTCTTT.

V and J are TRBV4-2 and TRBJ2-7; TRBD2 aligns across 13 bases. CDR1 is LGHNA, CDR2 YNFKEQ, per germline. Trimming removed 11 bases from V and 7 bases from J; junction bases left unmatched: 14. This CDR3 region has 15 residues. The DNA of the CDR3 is TGTGCCCCCAAAACAGGGACTAGCGGGGCGGGGGAGCAGTACTTC. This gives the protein CAPKTGTSGAGEQYF.

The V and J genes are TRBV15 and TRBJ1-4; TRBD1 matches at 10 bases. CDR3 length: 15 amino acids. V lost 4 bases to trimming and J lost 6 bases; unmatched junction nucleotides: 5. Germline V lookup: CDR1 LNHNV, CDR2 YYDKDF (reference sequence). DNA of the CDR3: TGTGCCACCAGCATCACGGGGACAGGGGATGAAAAACTGTTTTTT. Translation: CATSITGTGDEKLFF. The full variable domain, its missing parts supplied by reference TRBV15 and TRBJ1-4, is DAMVIQNPRYQVTQFGKPVTLSCSQTLNHNVMYWYQQKSSQAPKLLFHYYDKDFNNEADTPDNFQSRRPNTSFCFLDIRSPGLGDTAMYLCATSITGTGDEKLFFGSGTQLSVL.

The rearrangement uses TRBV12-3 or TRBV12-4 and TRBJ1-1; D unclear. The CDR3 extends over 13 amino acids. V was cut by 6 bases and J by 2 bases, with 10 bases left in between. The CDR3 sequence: CASSQWGNTEAFF. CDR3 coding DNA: TGTGCCAGCAGCCAATGGGGTAACACTGAAGCTTTCTTT.

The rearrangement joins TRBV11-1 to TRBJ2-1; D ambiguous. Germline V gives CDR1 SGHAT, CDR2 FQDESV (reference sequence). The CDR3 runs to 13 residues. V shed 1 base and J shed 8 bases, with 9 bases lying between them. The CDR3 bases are TGTGCCAGCAGCTTAGGCCAGTTCTATGAGCAGTTCTTC. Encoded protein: CASSLGQFYEQFF. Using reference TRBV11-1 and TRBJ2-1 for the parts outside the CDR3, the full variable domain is EAEVAQSPRYKITEKSQAVAFWCDPISGHATLYWYRQILGQGPELLVQFQDESVVDDSQLPKDRFSAERLKGVDSTLKIQPAELGDSAMYLCASSLGQFYEQFFGPGTRLTVL.

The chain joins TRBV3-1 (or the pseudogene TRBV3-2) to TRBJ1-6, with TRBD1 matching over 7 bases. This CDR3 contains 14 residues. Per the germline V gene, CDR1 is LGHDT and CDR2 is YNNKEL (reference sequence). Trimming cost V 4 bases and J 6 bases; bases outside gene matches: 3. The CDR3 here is CASSLRDSNSPLHF. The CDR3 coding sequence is TGTGCCAGCAGCCTCCGGGACAGTAATTCACCCCTCCACTTT.

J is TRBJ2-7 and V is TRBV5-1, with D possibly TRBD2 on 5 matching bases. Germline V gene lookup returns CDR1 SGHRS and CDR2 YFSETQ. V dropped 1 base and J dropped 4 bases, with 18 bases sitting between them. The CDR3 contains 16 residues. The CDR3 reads CASSLQAAPSGYEQYF. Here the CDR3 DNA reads TGCGCCAGCAGCTTGCAAGCGGCACCCTCGGGGTACGAGCAGTACTTC.

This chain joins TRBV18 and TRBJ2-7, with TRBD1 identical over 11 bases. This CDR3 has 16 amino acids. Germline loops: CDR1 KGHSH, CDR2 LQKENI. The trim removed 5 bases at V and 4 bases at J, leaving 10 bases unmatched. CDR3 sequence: CASSTSGTGGGYEQYF. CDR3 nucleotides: TGTGCCAGCTCAACCTCTGGGACAGGGGGAGGGTACGAGCAGTACTTC.

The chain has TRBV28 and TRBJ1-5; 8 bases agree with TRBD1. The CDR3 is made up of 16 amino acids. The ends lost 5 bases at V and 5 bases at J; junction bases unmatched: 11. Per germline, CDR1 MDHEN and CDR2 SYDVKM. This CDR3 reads CASSMQGARGYQPQHF. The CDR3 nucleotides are TGTGCCAGCAGTATGCAGGGGGCTCGAGGGTATCAGCCCCAGCATTTT. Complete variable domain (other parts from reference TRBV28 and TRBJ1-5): DVKVTQSSRYLVKRTGEKVFLECVQDMDHENMFWYRQDPGLGLRLIYFSYDVKMKEKGDIPEGYSVSREKKERFSLILESASTNQTSMYLCASSMQGARGYQPQHFGDGTRLSIL.

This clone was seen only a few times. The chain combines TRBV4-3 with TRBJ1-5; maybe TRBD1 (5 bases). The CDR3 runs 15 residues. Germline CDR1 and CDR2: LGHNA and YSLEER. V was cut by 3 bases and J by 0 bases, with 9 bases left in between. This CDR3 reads CASSQGDFSNQPQHF. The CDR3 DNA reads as TGCGCCAGCAGCCAGGGGGACTTTAGCAATCAGCCCCAGCATTTT.

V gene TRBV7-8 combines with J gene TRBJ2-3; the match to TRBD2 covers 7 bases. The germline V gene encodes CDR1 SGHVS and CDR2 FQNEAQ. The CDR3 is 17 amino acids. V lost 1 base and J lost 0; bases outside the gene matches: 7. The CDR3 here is CASSLEGSGLSTDTQYF. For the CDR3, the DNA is TGTGCCAGCAGCTTAGAAGGTAGCGGGTTAAGCACAGATACGCAGTATTTT.